This TCR beta chain was sequenced during a study of blood T cell repertoires in COVID-19. About the study: Samples representing acute and convalescent COVID-19 were sourced from the United States, Italy and Spain.

Seattle researchers signed up patients amid active infection and tracked them longitudinally. Some clones are missing from TCRdb's copy, which holds only in-frame ones; the method was immunoSEQ multiplex PCR. The table includes some 120,000 clones, 92% detected once. V trimming: 4 bases; J trimming: 0 bases; junction bases outside the gene matches: 8. This CDR3 has 17 residues. Germline CDR1 LNHDA, CDR2 SQIVND (reference sequence). The sequence was collected from a man in his fifties with COVID-19, enrolled during active disease. The chain has TRBV19 and TRBJ1-1, with TRBD1 matching 10 bases. Input material: peripheral blood. The CDR3 DNA reads TGTGCCAGTAGTAAAGGGACAGGGGAACATGTGAACACTGAAGCTTTCTTT. Translated: CASSKGTGEHVNTEAFF.